The rows below give T cell receptor beta chains drawn from one sample of a study of T cells after yellow fever vaccination. From the 5' RACE reads, TCRdb called clonotypes with MiXCR, one entry per CDR3 protein. The sample carries about 550,000 distinct CDR3 sequences, about 19% recorded once. Material: PBMCs, obtained 15 days after the yellow fever booster vaccination. All receptors come from a man in his thirties or forties who received the YFV17D yellow fever vaccine. Each CDR3 is given with its conserved first and last residue. The D gene is left open where the match is weak. Rows give clone size only sometimes, using once, few, many, or a class for an expanded clone.

v_gene: TRBV4-2
abundance: -
j_gene: TRBJ2-5
d_gene: -
CDR3nt: TGTGCCAGCAGCCAAGCTACAGGTGCTTCGGTAGAGACCCAGTACTTC
CDR3aa: CASSQATGASVETQYF

v_gene: TRBV6-1
abundance: -
j_gene: TRBJ2-2
d_gene: TRBD2
CDR3nt: TGTGCCAGTACGGGACTAGCGGAAACCGGGGAGCTGTTTTTT
CDR3aa: CASTGLAETGELFF

v_gene: TRBV7-2
abundance: -
j_gene: TRBJ1-4
d_gene: -
CDR3nt: TGTGCCAGCAGCTTAGTTCCCAGGGAGGATGAAAAACTGTTTTTT
CDR3aa: CASSLVPREDEKLFF

v_gene: TRBV29-1
abundance: -
j_gene: TRBJ2-5
d_gene: -
CDR3nt: TGCAGCGTGGCCCCGAGGGGAGAGACCCAGTACTTC
CDR3aa: CSVAPRGETQYF

v_gene: TRBV7-2
abundance: -
j_gene: TRBJ2-1
d_gene: -
CDR3nt: TGTGCCAGCAGCTTAAAATCCTCGAATGAGCAGTTCTTC
CDR3aa: CASSLKSSNEQFF

v_gene: TRBV29-1
abundance: -
j_gene: TRBJ2-1
d_gene: -
CDR3nt: TGCAATGTAGGGGGTTACAATGAGCAGTTCTTC
CDR3aa: CNVGGYNEQFF

v_gene: TRBV27
abundance: few
j_gene: TRBJ1-4
d_gene: -
CDR3nt: TGTGCCAGCAGTTTAGGGTCCGAGTTCCAACTGTTTTTT
CDR3aa: CASSLGSEFQLFF

v_gene: TRBV29-1
abundance: -
j_gene: TRBJ1-2
d_gene: TRBD1
CDR3nt: TGCAGCGCCGAGACAGGGTGGGGGGGCTACACCTTC
CDR3aa: CSAETGWGGYTF

v_gene: TRBV7-2
abundance: few
j_gene: TRBJ2-1
d_gene: -
CDR3nt: TGTGCCAGCAGCTTAGGGCAGGCGGGAAGGGGTGAGCAGTTCTTC
CDR3aa: CASSLGQAGRGEQFF

v_gene: TRBV5-5
abundance: -
j_gene: TRBJ2-7
d_gene: -
CDR3nt: TGTGCCAGCAGCCGGACGGTCCCCTGGGAGCAGTACTTC
CDR3aa: CASSRTVPWEQYF

v_gene: TRBV12-3/TRBV12-4
abundance: -
j_gene: TRBJ1-2
d_gene: -
CDR3nt: TGTGCCAGCACCCCCGGCGCAGCTAACTATGGCTACACCTTC
CDR3aa: CASTPGAANYGYTF

v_gene: TRBV7-2
abundance: few
j_gene: TRBJ1-1
d_gene: -
CDR3nt: TGTGCCAGCAGCCTCACCCCTCAGGGTACCACTGAAGCTTTCTTT
CDR3aa: CASSLTPQGTTEAFF

v_gene: TRBV7-2
abundance: -
j_gene: TRBJ2-2
d_gene: -
CDR3nt: TGTGCCAGCAGCTTCTACCGACAGGAGCTGTTTTTT
CDR3aa: CASSFYRQELFF

v_gene: TRBV6-5
abundance: -
j_gene: TRBJ2-7
d_gene: TRBD1
CDR3nt: TGTGCCAGCAGTTACTCACCAGGGGGCCTCGACGAGCAGTACTTC
CDR3aa: CASSYSPGGLDEQYF

v_gene: TRBV5-1
abundance: many
j_gene: TRBJ2-5
d_gene: TRBD1
CDR3nt: TGTGCCAGCAGCTTAGCTGGGACAGGAGAAGAGACCCAGTACTTC
CDR3aa: CASSLAGTGEETQYF

v_gene: TRBV24-1
abundance: few
j_gene: TRBJ2-1
d_gene: -
CDR3nt: TGTGCCACCAGTCAGGAGGCCGAGCAGTTCTTC
CDR3aa: CATSQEAEQFF

v_gene: TRBV7-6
abundance: few
j_gene: TRBJ2-2
d_gene: -
CDR3nt: TGTGCCAGCAGCTCTACTAGCTCCGGGGAGCTGTTTTTT
CDR3aa: CASSSTSSGELFF

v_gene: TRBV7-2
abundance: -
j_gene: TRBJ1-1
d_gene: -
CDR3nt: TGTGCCAGCAGCACGCGGGGACCGAACACTGAAGCTTTCTTT
CDR3aa: CASSTRGPNTEAFF

v_gene: TRBV28
abundance: -
j_gene: TRBJ2-1
d_gene: -
CDR3nt: TGTGCCAGCAGTTTACTCGGGCAGGGCTCCTACAATGAGCAGTTCTTC
CDR3aa: CASSLLGQGSYNEQFF

v_gene: TRBV7-9
abundance: -
j_gene: TRBJ1-1
d_gene: -
CDR3nt: TGTGCCAGCAGCCCCGCAGTATTGACTGAAGCTTTCTTT
CDR3aa: CASSPAVLTEAFF

v_gene: TRBV7-2
abundance: -
j_gene: TRBJ1-5
d_gene: -
CDR3nt: TGTGCCAGCAGCTTAGACAGCAATCCTGTGGAGCCCCAGCATTTT
CDR3aa: CASSLDSNPVEPQHF

v_gene: TRBV6-2/TRBV6-3
abundance: few
j_gene: TRBJ2-4
d_gene: -
CDR3nt: TGTGCCATCAGAAACGGTTTACTATCCAAAAACATTCAGTACTTC
CDR3aa: CAIRNGLLSKNIQYF

v_gene: TRBV18
abundance: once
j_gene: TRBJ1-1
d_gene: -
CDR3nt: TGTGCCAGCTCACCGGGGGGTTCCGAGGTAGCTTTCTTT
CDR3aa: CASSPGGSEVAFF

v_gene: TRBV20-1
abundance: few
j_gene: TRBJ1-2
d_gene: TRBD1
CDR3nt: TGCAGTGCTAGATCGGGGACAGACTATGGCTACACCTTC
CDR3aa: CSARSGTDYGYTF

v_gene: TRBV18
abundance: -
j_gene: TRBJ2-2
d_gene: TRBD1
CDR3nt: TGTGCCAGCTCAGCGCGACAGGGAGAGACCGGGGAGCTGTTTTTT
CDR3aa: CASSARQGETGELFF

v_gene: TRBV10-3
abundance: -
j_gene: TRBJ2-3
d_gene: -
CDR3nt: TGTGCCGGGTCAGCGGAAACCACAGATACGCAGTATTTT
CDR3aa: CAGSAETTDTQYF

v_gene: TRBV11-2
abundance: few
j_gene: TRBJ2-4
d_gene: -
CDR3nt: TGTGCCAGCAGCTTAGAGGGCAATCTAGCCAAAAACATTCAGTACTTC
CDR3aa: CASSLEGNLAKNIQYF

v_gene: TRBV27
abundance: -
j_gene: TRBJ2-2
d_gene: -
CDR3nt: TGTGCCAGCAAATCCGGCCAGAACACCGGGGAGCTGTTTTTT
CDR3aa: CASKSGQNTGELFF

v_gene: TRBV7-3
abundance: -
j_gene: TRBJ2-2
d_gene: TRBD2
CDR3nt: TGTGCCAGCGGGACTAGCGGGAGCAACACCGGGGAGCTGTTTTTT
CDR3aa: CASGTSGSNTGELFF

v_gene: TRBV4-2
abundance: -
j_gene: TRBJ2-1
d_gene: TRBD2
CDR3nt: TGTGCCAGCAGCCCGGGACTAGCGGGAGAGATCCCCTACAATGAGCAGTTCTTC
CDR3aa: CASSPGLAGEIPYNEQFF

v_gene: TRBV7-7
abundance: few
j_gene: TRBJ2-3
d_gene: -
CDR3nt: TGTGCTAGCAGCTTAATCGGCGGTTCGCCGACAGATACGCAGTATTTT
CDR3aa: CASSLIGGSPTDTQYF

v_gene: TRBV7-2
abundance: few
j_gene: TRBJ1-2
d_gene: -
CDR3nt: TGTGCCAGCAGCTTAAGCCGCAATTACTATGGCTACACCTTC
CDR3aa: CASSLSRNYYGYTF

v_gene: TRBV5-1
abundance: few
j_gene: TRBJ2-5
d_gene: -
CDR3nt: TGCGCCAGCAGCTTGGGACAGGCCTCAGAGACCCAGTACTTC
CDR3aa: CASSLGQASETQYF

v_gene: TRBV6-5
abundance: -
j_gene: TRBJ1-1
d_gene: -
CDR3nt: TGTGCCAGCAGCCGCCGGGGGGCTGAAGCTTTCTTT
CDR3aa: CASSRRGAEAFF